A selection of T cell receptor beta chains follows, all from one sample in a study of early T cells in non-severe SARS-CoV-2 infection. TCRdb redid the calling of the 5' RACE reads with MiXCR, one entry per CDR3 protein. The table shows some 30,000 distinct CDR3 sequences, with more than 3.5% occurring only once. Material: whole blood. These receptors originate from an adult who was a healthcare worker with PCR-confirmed SARS-CoV-2 infection or an uninfected control (not recorded which). The CDR3 runs from the conserved cysteine through the conserved F or W. Expanded clones are given a class, and other clones once, few, many or no size at all.

size,J,V,length,CDR3
few,TRBJ2-5,TRBV11-2,15,CASSAGTGGQETQYF
.,TRBJ2-1,TRBV18,14,CASSPAPIVNEQFF
few,TRBJ1-6,TRBV6-5,13,CASRRVQNSPLHF
many,TRBJ2-5,TRBV11-3,16,CASSLGWGLTGETQYF
many,TRBJ1-1,TRBV5-1,14,CASSQDRGNTEAFF
many,TRBJ2-1,TRBV7-2,16,CASTRTGGNPSNEQFF
many,TRBJ2-1,TRBV7-9,16,CASSPRGTGVYNEQFF
few,TRBJ1-2,TRBV20-1,15,CSGKTTGTESDGYTF
many,TRBJ2-3,TRBV6-2/TRBV6-3,14,CASRGGLAADTQYF
few,TRBJ2-1,TRBV20-1,17,CSAFPLAGARHYNEQFF
.,TRBJ2-7,TRBV5-6,13,CASSLEYSYEQYF
many,TRBJ2-7,TRBV12-3/TRBV12-4,12,CASRGTSYEQYF
.,TRBJ1-1,TRBV29-1,12,CSVVGTVKEAFF
many,TRBJ2-7,TRBV11-2,17,CASSWTPGLAGGYEQYF
.,TRBJ1-1,TRBV21-1,13,CASSKERPGTAFF
many,TRBJ1-1,TRBV5-1,15,CASSLRGAVNTEAFF
.,TRBJ1-1,TRBV7-3,14,CASSPRDRGTEAFF
many,TRBJ2-3,TRBV20-1,15,CSASRRERGADTQYF
.,TRBJ1-1,TRBV25-1,14,CASSEPALNTEAFF
.,TRBJ1-2,TRBV6-4,12,CASSNGPYGYTF
few,TRBJ2-6,TRBV18,18,CASSPQFFGVSGANVLTF
many,TRBJ1-2,TRBV12-3/TRBV12-4,12,CASSLVGYGYTF
few,TRBJ1-1,TRBV6-1,15,CASTRTGRKVTEAFF